This T cell receptor (beta chain) originates from a study of monozygotic twins with inflammatory bowel disease. The CDR3 covers 13 residues. The germline gives CDR1 SGHTA, CDR2 FQGNSA. TCRalpha and TCRbeta cDNA was put through two nested PCRs of approximately 17 and 9 cycles. From the 5' RACE reads, TCRdb lists one entry per CDR3 protein and no DNA. The sample includes 300,000 to 400,000 distinct CDR3 sequences. This chain connects TRBV7-2 to TRBJ2-7; lacking DNA, the TRBD1 call made by TCRdb goes unchecked. This clonotype was obtained from a human donor with ulcerative colitis or Crohn's disease, or a healthy co-twin of an affected twin (not recorded which). Specimen: blood. This CDR3 is CASSLGHLYEQYF. Variable domain in full (rest from reference TRBV7-2 and TRBJ2-7): GAGVSQSPSNKVTEKGKDVELRCDPISGHTALYWYRQSLGQGLEFLIYFQGNSAPDKSGLPSDRFSAERTGGSVSTLTIQRTQQEDSAVYLCASSLGHLYEQYFGPGTRLTVT.